This note documents a single T cell receptor beta chain sequence. The data were obtained in a study of shared clonotypes between healthy human individuals. The CDR3 loop spans 15 amino acids. Germline-derived CDR1 and CDR2 are SGDLS and YYNGEE. The V and J ends lost 9 bases and 6 bases respectively, with 21 bases between them. Generated by immunoSEQ multiplex PCR, the TCRdb table keeps only in-frame clones and is missing some. The sample contains about half a million clones, roughly three quarters of which appear only once. V is TRBV9 and J is TRBJ2-2; D is perhaps TRBD2 (6 bases). The sequence derives from a middle-aged woman in good health. Some clones in this sample may be carry-over from other donors' samples. Sequenced material: PBMCs. The CDR3 bases are TGTGCCACCCGCCCGGGAGAAGGGTGGTCCGGGGAGCTGTTTTTT. Protein sequence: CATRPGEGWSGELFF.